A selection of T cell receptor beta chains follows, all from one sample in a study of graft-versus-host responses after intestinal transplantation. The table came from immunoSEQ multiplex PCR; TCRdb's copy has only in-frame clones and leaves some out. The top ten hold roughly 0.24% of the sample, which has 90,000 to 130,000 clones, around 94% seen once. For these receptors, no antigen is known. The material was unstimulated CD4+ T cells sorted from spleen or lymph node cells, obtained before transplant. The receptors here all came from a human donor who was the organ donor for an intestinal transplant. The CDR3 runs from the conserved cysteine through the conserved F or W. D genes are given only for firm matches. Rows give clone size only sometimes, using once, few, many, or a class for an expanded clone.

- - TRBJ1-2 TRBV20-1 CSASGFYGYTF TGCAGTGCCTCCGGGTTCTATGGCTACACCTTC
- - TRBJ2-1 TRBV19 CATAFASNSYNEQFF TGTGCCACCGCATTCGCGTCAAACTCCTACAATGAGCAGTTCTTC
TRBD1 - TRBJ2-5 TRBV2 CASRGQGKTQYF TGTGCCAGCCGTGGACAGGGGAAGACCCAGTACTTC
- - TRBJ1-5 TRBV19 CASSADIDQPQHF TGTGCCAGTAGTGCCGACATAGATCAGCCCCAGCATTTT
- - TRBJ1-4 TRBV4-1 CASSQDWTPDEKLFF TGCGCCAGCAGCCAAGATTGGACACCGGACGAAAAACTGTTTTTT
- once TRBJ2-2 TRBV30 CAWEGNTGELFF TGTGCCTGGGAGGGGAACACCGGGGAGCTGTTTTTT
- - TRBJ2-2 TRBV13 CASSLEGTKKGEDTGELFF TGTGCCAGCAGCTTAGAAGGGACAAAAAAAGGAGAAGACACCGGGGAGCTGTTTTTT
- - TRBJ2-5 TRBV6-1 CATRRPSVQETQYF TGTGCCACCAGGCGGCCTAGCGTTCAAGAGACCCAGTACTTC
- - TRBJ1-1 TRBV6-5 CASSSTGQLEAFF TGTGCCAGCAGTTCTACCGGACAGCTTGAAGCTTTCTTT
- - TRBJ2-5 TRBV9 CASSVDSLLGTQYF TGTGCCAGCAGCGTGGACAGTCTCTTAGGGACCCAGTACTTC
- - TRBJ1-5 TRBV6-1 CASSYRAGQPQHF TGTGCCAGCAGTTATCGGGCAGGGCAGCCCCAGCATTTT
- - TRBJ2-3 TRBV6-5 CASIGRREETDTQYF TGTGCCAGCATAGGGAGGCGGGAAGAAACAGATACGCAGTATTTT
- - TRBJ2-7 TRBV4-2 CASSQEPGTSYEQYF TGTGCCAGCAGCCAAGAGCCGGGAACATCCTACGAGCAGTACTTC
TRBD2 - TRBJ2-5 TRBV29-1 CSVAAGEWETQYF TGCAGCGTGGCAGCGGGAGAATGGGAGACCCAGTACTTC
- - TRBJ2-7 TRBV27 CASSSGLYEQYF TGTGCCAGCAGTTCGGGGCTCTACGAGCAGTACTTC
- - TRBJ2-1 TRBV5-1 CASSLQGGYNEQFF TGCGCCAGCAGCTTGCAGGGGGGGTATAATGAGCAGTTCTTC
- - TRBJ2-3 TRBV27 CASSLVGNWNTQYF TGTGCCAGCAGTCTGGTGGGGAACTGGAATACGCAGTATTTT
- - TRBJ2-7 TRBV7-6 CASSSLSYEQYF TGTGCCAGCAGCTCACTCTCCTACGAGCAGTACTTC